One sample yielded the 3 T cell receptor beta chains listed below, sequenced in a study of blood T cell repertoires in COVID-19. TCRdb keeps only in-frame clones here, not all; method: immunoSEQ multiplex PCR. The sample lists about 420,000 clones, 85% to 90% occurring once. Material for sequencing was peripheral blood. Source of these receptors: a man in his late teens or twenties with COVID-19, enrolled during active disease.

The chain has TRBV7-2 and TRBJ2-5; 10 bases are a match to TRBD2. Per the germline V gene, CDR1 is SGHTA and CDR2 is FQGNSA. With 5 bases clipped from V and 4 bases from J, the junction kept 10 bases outside the gene matches. CDR3 size: 16 residues. CDR3 amino acids: CASSPISGRPRETQYF. The CDR3 DNA follows: TGTGCCAGCAGCCCCATTAGCGGGAGGCCCCGAGAGACCCAGTACTTC.

This chain uses TRBV3-1 (or the pseudogene TRBV3-2) with TRBJ2-1, with 9 bases that match TRBD2. Germline CDR1 reads LGHDT; CDR2 reads YNNKEL (reference sequence). With V trimmed by 3 bases and J by 4 bases, 7 bases remained unmatched. The CDR3 runs to 16 residues. The CDR3 protein is CASSQLAGRPYNEQFF. CDR3 nucleotide sequence: TGTGCCAGCAGCCAGCTAGCGGGGCGACCTTACAATGAGCAGTTCTTC.

The chain joins TRBV9 to TRBJ2-1; a weak D match, TRBD1 (6 bases). Germline V CDR1 and CDR2: SGDLS, YYNGEE. Deletions cut 5 bases from V and 5 bases from J, with 11 bases between. The CDR3 has 13 residues. CDR3 region: CASSQTGHNEQFF. The CDR3 region has the DNA TGTGCCAGCAGTCAAACAGGGCACAATGAGCAGTTCTTC.